Listed below are T cell receptor beta chains from one sample, sequenced in a study of cytomegalovirus exposure and HLA in healthy donors. Profiling relied on immunoSEQ multiplex PCR, and the TCRdb table lists in-frame clones only, not all of them. In total, the table holds just under 65,000 clones. The sample taken for sequencing was PBMCs. The receptor source for this set is a boy between 10 and 17 years old in good health and CMV-seronegative. The CDR3 runs from the conserved cysteine through the conserved F or W. The D gene is left open where the match is weak.

D,J,V,DNA,CDR3
TRBD1,TRBJ1-2,TRBV7-9,TGTGCCAGCAGCCAGTCGGGACAGGGGGATTATGGCTACACCTTC,CASSQSGQGDYGYTF
TRBD1,TRBJ1-2,TRBV7-2,TGTGCCAGCAGCCTCCCCGGGACAGGCATACTTCCCTACACCTTC,CASSLPGTGILPYTF
.,TRBJ2-7,TRBV2,TGTGCCAGCAGTATTCGCAGGTCCGAGCAGTACTTC,CASSIRRSEQYF
.,TRBJ2-1,TRBV7-2,TGTGCCAGCAGCTCCCTCCAGGGAGGCACCTACAATGAGCAGTTCTTC,CASSSLQGGTYNEQFF
.,TRBJ2-7,TRBV14,TGTGCCAGCAGCCAACTCGGACAGACCTACGAGCAGTACTTC,CASSQLGQTYEQYF
.,TRBJ1-5,TRBV19,TGTGCCAGTAGTACAACGGACAGTTCTCGTTTGTTTCAGCCCCAGCATTTT,CASSTTDSSRLFQPQHF
.,TRBJ1-5,TRBV30,TGTGCCTGGGGGAGGGGGGCCCGCCAGCCCCAGCATTTT,CAWGRGARQPQHF
.,TRBJ2-7,TRBV11-2,TGTGCCAGCAGCTTAGTAGGGATAGGGGCCTACGAGCAGTACTTC,CASSLVGIGAYEQYF
TRBD1,TRBJ1-1,TRBV30,TGTGCCTGGACAAGCGGACAGGGGGCCGGGGAAGCTTTCTTT,CAWTSGQGAGEAFF
TRBD2,TRBJ2-3,TRBV2,TGTGCCAGCAGTGAGGCCTGGGGTAGCGGGGAGGGAGATACGCAGTATTTT,CASSEAWGSGEGDTQYF
.,TRBJ1-2,TRBV7-6,TGTGCCAGCAGCTACGGTGGAGTGGATGGCTACACCTTC,CASSYGGVDGYTF
.,TRBJ2-1,TRBV7-6,TGTGCCAGCAGCCCCAACTGGAGAGGTCACTCCTACAATGAGCAGTTCTTC,CASSPNWRGHSYNEQFF
.,TRBJ2-1,TRBV9,TGTGCCAGCAGCGTAGGTACAGGTCGGGCTGAGCAGTTCTTC,CASSVGTGRAEQFF
TRBD1,TRBJ1-2,TRBV19,TGTGCCAGTAGCACTGGACAGGGGGCCGACTATGGCTACACCTTC,CASSTGQGADYGYTF
.,TRBJ2-1,TRBV20-1,TGCAGTGCTAGACCTACCCATGAGCAGTTCTTC,CSARPTHEQFF
TRBD1,TRBJ1-2,TRBV14,TGTGCCAGCAGCCAAGATCCGACAGGGGGTGGCTACACCTTC,CASSQDPTGGGYTF
.,TRBJ1-3,TRBV11-2,TGTGCCAGCAGCTTACGGTCCAAGGGGGACACCATATATTTT,CASSLRSKGDTIYF
.,TRBJ2-2,TRBV5-1,TGCGCCAGCAGCTTGGATTGGCCCGGGGAGCTGTTTTTT,CASSLDWPGELFF
.,TRBJ1-1,TRBV7-8,TGTGCCAGCAGCTCATACGTGGGGCCGATTAACACTGAAGCTTTCTTT,CASSSYVGPINTEAFF
.,TRBJ2-7,TRBV6-5,TGTGCCAGCAGGGTATCAGGGTTAACGCTGGACGAGCAGTACTTC,CASRVSGLTLDEQYF
TRBD1,TRBJ1-1,TRBV10-1,TGCGCCAGCAGTGAGTTACAGGGGGCGCCCACTGAAGCTTTCTTT,CASSELQGAPTEAFF
.,TRBJ2-7,TRBV5-1,TGCGCCAGCAGCGGGGTGAGGCAGGGCTACGAGCAGTACTTC,CASSGVRQGYEQYF
.,TRBJ1-5,TRBV4-3,TGCGCCAGCAGCCAAGAAGTCGGTCAGCCCCAGCATTTT,CASSQEVGQPQHF
.,TRBJ2-7,TRBV7-2,TGTGCCAGCAGCCAGGGCCCTCTGGCCTCCTACGAGCAGTACTTC,CASSQGPLASYEQYF
.,TRBJ2-3,TRBV30,TGTGCCTGGACAGGGGGAGGGATAACCACAGATACGCAGTATTTT,CAWTGGGITTDTQYF
.,TRBJ1-5,TRBV5-6,TGTGCCAGCAGCTTGGGGGCAGAGTCCAATCAGCCCCAGCATTTT,CASSLGAESNQPQHF
.,TRBJ1-1,TRBV9,TGTGCCAGCAAACCCGGGGATAGCACTGAAGCTTTCTTT,CASKPGDSTEAFF
.,TRBJ2-7,TRBV6-5,TGTGCCAGCAGTTACAGTTCGAGCTACGAGCAGTACTTC,CASSYSSSYEQYF
.,TRBJ1-5,TRBV30,TGTGCCTGGTCACAGGCGGTAGCTAGCAATCAGCCCCAGCATTTT,CAWSQAVASNQPQHF
TRBD1,TRBJ2-6,TRBV25-1,TGTGCCAGCAAAGATCGGACAGGCGTCTCTGGGGCCAACGTCCTGACTTTC,CASKDRTGVSGANVLTF
.,TRBJ2-3,TRBV6-4,TGTGCCAGCAGCTCTTCTGGGGCGGGGCACACAGATACGCAGTATTTT,CASSSSGAGHTDTQYF
TRBD1,TRBJ1-2,TRBV23-1,TGCGCCAGCAGTCTGCCGGACAGGGGTATCTATGGCTACACCTTC,CASSLPDRGIYGYTF